What follows are 6 T cell receptor beta chains derived from one specimen sequenced in a study of T cells in Graves' hyperthyroidism and ophthalmopathy (dated by TCRdb to 2018 to 2020). To prepare the library, multiplex PCR was applied. The data were produced on an Illumina HiSeq 2000. The TCR beta CDR3 regions were amplified from the RNA transcripts. A first-round RT-PCR of the TCR CDR3 used the HTBI primer set with the Qiagen OneStep RT-PCR kit. TCRdb reprocessing: public reads trimmed at Q25 with fastp, clones called with MiXCR, in-frame beta chains kept. Records with the same CDR3 protein are collapsed into one entry carrying the most frequent genes and DNA. Present in this sample are over 200,000 distinct CDR3 sequences, 18% of which were seen just once. The top ten constitute about 41% of the sample. The sample consisted of blood. These receptors all stem from a man aged 40-55 years with Graves' hyperthyroidism.

This clonotype showed up many times. The chain has TRBV12-3 or TRBV12-4 and TRBJ2-3, with D tentatively TRBD1 (5 bases). V was cut by 7 bases and J by 0 bases, with 11 bases left in between. This CDR3 region has 14 residues. The chain's CDR3 is CASKRQISTDTQYF. The DNA of the CDR3 is TGTGCCAGCAAAAGACAGATAAGCACAGATACGCAGTATTTT.

The chain employs TRBV25-1 and TRBJ1-4, with D maybe TRBD1 (5 bases). V gave up 6 bases and J gave up 8 bases, with 16 bases separating them. Germline-derived CDR1 and CDR2 are MGHDK and SYGVNS. CDR3 length: 14 residues. The CDR3 DNA is TGTGCCAGCAGGGGGTCCGGGGGTAAGGAAAAACTGTTTTTT. Its protein is CASRGSGGKEKLFF.

In its sample, this clonotype was seen many times. The chain recombines TRBV3-1 with TRBJ1-1; possible D gene TRBD1, 6 bases. The germline V gene encodes CDR1 LGHDT and CDR2 YNNKEL (reference sequence). The CDR3 runs to 14 residues. The V end lost 4 bases, the J end lost 5 bases, and 14 bases lay between the germline ends. CDR3 in DNA: TGTGCCAGCAGCCCCTGGGGGGCGCGGACTGAAGCTTTCTTT. Translation gives CASSPWGARTEAFF.

The count of this clonotype is one. At one end the junction does not follow the germline gene, possibly because of a read error. The chain carries TRBV18 and TRBJ2-6; D is perhaps TRBD1 or TRBD2 (5 bases each). The CDR3 loop spans 16 amino acids. The V gene's germline CDR1 is KGHSH and CDR2 LQKENI. CDR3 in amino acids: CASSPGPPSGANVLTF. CDR3 DNA sequence: TGCGCCAGCTCACCGGGACCTCCTTCTGGGGCCAACGTCCTGACTTTC.

This clonotype was detected many times. The chain is built from TRBV20-1 and TRBJ1-4; 8 bases fit TRBD1. The CDR3 has 15 residues. The germline V gene has CDR1 DFQATT and CDR2 SNEGSKA (reference sequence). The V and J ends lost 7 bases and 0 bases, in that order; junction bases with no gene match: 7. This CDR3 reads CSVSQGAATNEKLFF. The CDR3 coding sequence is TGCAGTGTCTCCCAGGGGGCCGCAACTAATGAAAAACTGTTTTTT.

This clonotype turned up a few times. V and J are TRBV30 and TRBJ2-2; maybe TRBD1 (6 bases). The germline V and J ends were trimmed by 3 bases and 3 bases, with 11 bases remaining between them. The CDR3 extends over 14 amino acids. Germline V gives CDR1 GTSNPN, CDR2 SVGIG (reference sequence). CDR3 protein: CAWRQGKDTGELFF. The CDR3 nucleotides read TGTGCCTGGAGGCAGGGGAAGGACACCGGGGAGCTGTTTTTT.